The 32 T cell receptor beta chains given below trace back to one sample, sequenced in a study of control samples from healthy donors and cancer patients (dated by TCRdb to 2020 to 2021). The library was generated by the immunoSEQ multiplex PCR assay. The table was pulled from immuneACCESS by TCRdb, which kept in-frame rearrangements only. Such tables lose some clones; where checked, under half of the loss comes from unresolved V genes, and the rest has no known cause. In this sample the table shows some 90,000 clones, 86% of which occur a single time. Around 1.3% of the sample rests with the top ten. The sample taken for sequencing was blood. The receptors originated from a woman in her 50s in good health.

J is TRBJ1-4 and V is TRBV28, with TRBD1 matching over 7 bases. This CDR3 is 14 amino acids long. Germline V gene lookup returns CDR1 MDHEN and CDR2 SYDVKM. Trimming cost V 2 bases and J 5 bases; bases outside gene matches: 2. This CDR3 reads CASSLTQGNEKLFF. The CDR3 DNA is TGTGCCAGCAGTTTAACACAGGGGAATGAAAAACTGTTTTTT.

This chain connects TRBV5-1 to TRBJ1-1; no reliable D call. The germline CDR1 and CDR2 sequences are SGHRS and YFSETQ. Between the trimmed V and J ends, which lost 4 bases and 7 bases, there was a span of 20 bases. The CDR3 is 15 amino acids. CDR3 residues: CASSPTRTRAGEAFF. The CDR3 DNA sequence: TGCGCCAGCAGCCCTACCCGAACAAGGGCGGGTGAAGCTTTCTTT.

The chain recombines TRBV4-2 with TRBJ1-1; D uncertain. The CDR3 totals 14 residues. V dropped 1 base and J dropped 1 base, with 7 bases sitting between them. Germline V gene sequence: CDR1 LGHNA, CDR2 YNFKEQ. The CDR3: CASSQVGGNTEAFF. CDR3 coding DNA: TGTGCCAGCAGCCAAGTGGGCGGGAACACTGAAGCTTTCTTT.

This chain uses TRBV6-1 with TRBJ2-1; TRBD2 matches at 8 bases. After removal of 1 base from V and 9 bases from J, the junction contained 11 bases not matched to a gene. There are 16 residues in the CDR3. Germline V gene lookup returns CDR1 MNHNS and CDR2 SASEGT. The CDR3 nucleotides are TGTGCCAGCAGTGAAGAAGTAGCGGGGCACTGGGGTGAGCAGTTCTTC. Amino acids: CASSEEVAGHWGEQFF.

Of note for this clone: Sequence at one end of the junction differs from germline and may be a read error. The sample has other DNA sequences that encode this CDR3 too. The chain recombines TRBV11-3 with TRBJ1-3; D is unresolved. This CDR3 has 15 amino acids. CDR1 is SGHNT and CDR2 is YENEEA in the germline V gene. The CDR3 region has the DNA TGTGCCAGCAGTTTAGGAGGCTACTCTGGAAACACCATATATTTT. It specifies CASSLGGYSGNTIYF. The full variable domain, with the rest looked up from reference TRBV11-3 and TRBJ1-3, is EAGVVQSPRYKIIEKKQPVAFWCNPISGHNTLYWYLQNLGQGPELLIRYENEEAVDDSQLPKDRFSAERLKGVDSTLKIQPAELGDSAVYLCASSLGGYSGNTIYFGEGSWLTVV.

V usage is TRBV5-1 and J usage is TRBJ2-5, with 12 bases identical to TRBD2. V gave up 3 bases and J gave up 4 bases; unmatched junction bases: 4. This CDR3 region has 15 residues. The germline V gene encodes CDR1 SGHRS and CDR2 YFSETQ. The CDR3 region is CASSWTTSGGETQYF. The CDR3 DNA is TGCGCCAGCAGCTGGACGACTAGCGGGGGAGAGACCCAGTACTTC.

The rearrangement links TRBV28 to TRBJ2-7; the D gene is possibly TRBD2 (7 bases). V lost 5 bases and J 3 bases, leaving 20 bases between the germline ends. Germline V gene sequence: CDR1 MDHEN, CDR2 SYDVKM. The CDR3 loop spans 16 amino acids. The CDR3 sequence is CASSPAGAGAIYEQYF. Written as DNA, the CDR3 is TGTGCCAGCAGTCCCGCGGGGGCGGGAGCCATCTACGAGCAGTACTTC.

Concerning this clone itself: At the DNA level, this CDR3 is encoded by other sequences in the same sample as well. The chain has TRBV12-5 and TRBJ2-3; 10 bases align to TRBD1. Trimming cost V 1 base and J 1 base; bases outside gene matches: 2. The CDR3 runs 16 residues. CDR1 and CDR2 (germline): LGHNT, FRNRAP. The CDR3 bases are TGTGCTAGTGGTTTGGCTGGGACAGGGGGCACAGATACGCAGTATTTT. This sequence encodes CASGLAGTGGTDTQYF. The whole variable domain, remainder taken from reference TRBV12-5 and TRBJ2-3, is DARVTQTPRHKVTEMGQEVTMRCQPILGHNTVFWYRQTMMQGLELLAYFRNRAPLDDSGMPKDRFSAEMPDATLATLKIQPSEPRDSAVYFCASGLAGTGGTDTQYFGPGTRLTVL.

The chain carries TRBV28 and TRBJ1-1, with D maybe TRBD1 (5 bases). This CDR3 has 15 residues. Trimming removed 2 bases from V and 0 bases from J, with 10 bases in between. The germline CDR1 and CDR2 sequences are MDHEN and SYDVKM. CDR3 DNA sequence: TGTGCCAGCAGTTTAGACCCAGGGTTGAACACTGAAGCTTTCTTT. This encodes CASSLDPGLNTEAFF. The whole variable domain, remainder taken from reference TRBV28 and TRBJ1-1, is DVKVTQSSRYLVKRTGEKVFLECVQDMDHENMFWYRQDPGLGLRLIYFSYDVKMKEKGDIPEGYSVSREKKERFSLILESASTNQTSMYLCASSLDPGLNTEAFFGQGTRLTVV.

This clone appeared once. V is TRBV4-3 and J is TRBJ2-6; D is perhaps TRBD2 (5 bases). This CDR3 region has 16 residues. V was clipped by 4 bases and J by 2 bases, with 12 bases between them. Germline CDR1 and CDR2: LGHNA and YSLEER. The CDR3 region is CASSLSLRAGANVLTF. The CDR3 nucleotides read TGCGCCAGCAGCCTTAGCTTGAGGGCTGGGGCCAACGTCCTGACTTTC.

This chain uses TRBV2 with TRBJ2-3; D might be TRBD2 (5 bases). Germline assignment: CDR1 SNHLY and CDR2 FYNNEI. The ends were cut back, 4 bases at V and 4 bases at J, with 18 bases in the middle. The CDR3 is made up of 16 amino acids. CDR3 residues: CASSGRWGARPDTQYF. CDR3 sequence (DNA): TGTGCCAGCAGTGGACGTTGGGGAGCGCGCCCAGATACGCAGTATTTT.

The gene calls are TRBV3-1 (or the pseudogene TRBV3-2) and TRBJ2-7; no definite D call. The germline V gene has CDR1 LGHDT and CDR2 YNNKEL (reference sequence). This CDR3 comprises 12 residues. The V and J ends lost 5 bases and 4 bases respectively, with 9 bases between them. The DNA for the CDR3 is TGTGCCAGCAGCTTGGGCAGGTACGAGCAGTACTTC. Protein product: CASSLGRYEQYF.

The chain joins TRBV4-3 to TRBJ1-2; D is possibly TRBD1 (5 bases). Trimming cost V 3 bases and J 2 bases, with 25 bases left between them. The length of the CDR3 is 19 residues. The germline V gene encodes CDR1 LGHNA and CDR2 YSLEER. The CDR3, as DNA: TGCGCCAGCAGCCAGACGATCACCGGGACCGACCGATTAAACTATGGCTACACCTTC. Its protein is CASSQTITGTDRLNYGYTF.

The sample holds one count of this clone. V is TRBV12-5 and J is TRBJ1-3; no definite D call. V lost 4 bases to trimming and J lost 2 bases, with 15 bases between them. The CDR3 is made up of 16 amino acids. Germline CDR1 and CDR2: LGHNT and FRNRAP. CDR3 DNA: TGTGCTAGTGGTTCAGGAGTAGCCGCTACTGGAAACACCATATATTTT. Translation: CASGSGVAATGNTIYF. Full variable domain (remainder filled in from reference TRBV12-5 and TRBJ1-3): DARVTQTPRHKVTEMGQEVTMRCQPILGHNTVFWYRQTMMQGLELLAYFRNRAPLDDSGMPKDRFSAEMPDATLATLKIQPSEPRDSAVYFCASGSGVAATGNTIYFGEGSWLTVV.

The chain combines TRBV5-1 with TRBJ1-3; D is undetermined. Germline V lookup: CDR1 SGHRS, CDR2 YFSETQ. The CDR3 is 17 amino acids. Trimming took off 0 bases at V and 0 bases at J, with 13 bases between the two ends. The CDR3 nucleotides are TGCGCCAGCAGCTTGGGGGCCTTTTCAGGCTCTGGAAACACCATATATTTT. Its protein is CASSLGAFSGSGNTIYF.

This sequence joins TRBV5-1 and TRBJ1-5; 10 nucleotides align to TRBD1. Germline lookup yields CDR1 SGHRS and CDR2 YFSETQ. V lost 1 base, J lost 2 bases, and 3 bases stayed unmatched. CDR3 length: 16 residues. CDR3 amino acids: CASSLSGTGGNQPQHF. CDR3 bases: TGCGCCAGCAGCTTGTCTGGGACAGGGGGCAATCAGCCCCAGCATTTT. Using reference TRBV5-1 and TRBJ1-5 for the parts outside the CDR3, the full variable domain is KAGVTQTPRYLIKTRGQQVTLSCSPISGHRSVSWYQQTPGQGLQFLFEYFSETQRNKGNFPGRFSGRQFSNSRSEMNVSTLELGDSALYLCASSLSGTGGNQPQHFGDGTRLSIL.

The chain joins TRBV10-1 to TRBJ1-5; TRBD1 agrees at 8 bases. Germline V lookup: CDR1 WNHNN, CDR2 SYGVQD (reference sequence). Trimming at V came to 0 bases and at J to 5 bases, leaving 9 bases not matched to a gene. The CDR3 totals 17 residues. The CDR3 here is CASSESPTGGEDQPQHF. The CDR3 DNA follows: TGCGCCAGCAGTGAGTCACCAACAGGGGGAGAGGATCAGCCCCAGCATTTT.

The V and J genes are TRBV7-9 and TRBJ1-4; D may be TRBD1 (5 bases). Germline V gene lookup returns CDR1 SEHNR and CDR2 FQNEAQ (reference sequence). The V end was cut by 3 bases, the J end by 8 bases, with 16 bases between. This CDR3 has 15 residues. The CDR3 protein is CASSFYEGRQEKLFF. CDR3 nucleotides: TGTGCCAGCAGCTTTTATGAGGGGCGCCAAGAAAAACTGTTTTTT.

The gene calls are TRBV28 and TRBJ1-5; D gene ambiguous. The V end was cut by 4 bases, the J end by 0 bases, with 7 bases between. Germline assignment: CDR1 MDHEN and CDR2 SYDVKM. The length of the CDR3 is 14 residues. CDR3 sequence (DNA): TGTGCCAGCAGTTGGGTTCTTAGCAATCAGCCCCAGCATTTT. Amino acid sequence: CASSWVLSNQPQHF.

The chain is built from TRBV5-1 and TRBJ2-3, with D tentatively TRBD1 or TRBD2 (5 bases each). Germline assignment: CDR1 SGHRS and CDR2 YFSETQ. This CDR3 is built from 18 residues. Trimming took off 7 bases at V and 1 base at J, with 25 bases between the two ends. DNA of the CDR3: TGCGCCAGCTCCACCGCCGGGACCACATTCAGCCGCACAGATACGCAGTATTTT. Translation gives CASSTAGTTFSRTDTQYF. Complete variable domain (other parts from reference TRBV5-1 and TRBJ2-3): KAGVTQTPRYLIKTRGQQVTLSCSPISGHRSVSWYQQTPGQGLQFLFEYFSETQRNKGNFPGRFSGRQFSNSRSEMNVSTLELGDSALYLCASSTAGTTFSRTDTQYFGPGTRLTVL.

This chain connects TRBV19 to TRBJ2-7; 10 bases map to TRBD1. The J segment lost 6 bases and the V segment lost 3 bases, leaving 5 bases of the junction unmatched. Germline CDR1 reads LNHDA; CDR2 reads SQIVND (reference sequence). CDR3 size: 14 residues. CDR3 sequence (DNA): TGTGCCAGTAGTATGGGGGGACAGGGGACCGAGCAGTACTTC. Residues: CASSMGGQGTEQYF.

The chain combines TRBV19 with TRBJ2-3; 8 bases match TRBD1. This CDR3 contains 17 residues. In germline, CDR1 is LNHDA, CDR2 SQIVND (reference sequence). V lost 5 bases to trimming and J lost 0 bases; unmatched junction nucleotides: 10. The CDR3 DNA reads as TGTGCCAGTAGTCAACAGACAGGGGCCGCTAGCACAGATACGCAGTATTTT. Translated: CASSQQTGAASTDTQYF.

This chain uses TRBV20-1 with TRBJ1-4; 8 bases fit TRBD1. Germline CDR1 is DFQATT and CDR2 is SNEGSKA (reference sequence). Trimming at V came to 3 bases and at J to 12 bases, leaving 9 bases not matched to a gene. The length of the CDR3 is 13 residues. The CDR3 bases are TGCAGTGCTAGTTTACAGGGGGGTAGGGAACTGTTTTTT. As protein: CSASLQGGRELFF.

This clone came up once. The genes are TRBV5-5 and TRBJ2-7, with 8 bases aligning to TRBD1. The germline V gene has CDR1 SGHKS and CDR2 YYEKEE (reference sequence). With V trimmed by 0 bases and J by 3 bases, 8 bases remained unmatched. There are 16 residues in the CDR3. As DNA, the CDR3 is TGTGCCAGCAGCTTGGGTCTTTCCGGGACAGGCTACGAGCAGTACTTC. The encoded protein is CASSLGLSGTGYEQYF.

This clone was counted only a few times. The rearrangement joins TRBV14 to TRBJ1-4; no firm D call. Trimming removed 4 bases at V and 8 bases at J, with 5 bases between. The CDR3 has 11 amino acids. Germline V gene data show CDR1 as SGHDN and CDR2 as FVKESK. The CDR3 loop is CASSRGEKLFF. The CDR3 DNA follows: TGTGCCAGCAGCCGGGGAGAAAAACTGTTTTTT.

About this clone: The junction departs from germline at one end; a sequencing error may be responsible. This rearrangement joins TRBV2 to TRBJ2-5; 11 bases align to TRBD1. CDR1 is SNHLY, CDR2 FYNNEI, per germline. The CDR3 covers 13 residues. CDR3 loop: CASSAGQGVLGNF. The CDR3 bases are TGTGCCAGCAGTGCGGGACAGGGGGTTTTAGGGAACTTC.

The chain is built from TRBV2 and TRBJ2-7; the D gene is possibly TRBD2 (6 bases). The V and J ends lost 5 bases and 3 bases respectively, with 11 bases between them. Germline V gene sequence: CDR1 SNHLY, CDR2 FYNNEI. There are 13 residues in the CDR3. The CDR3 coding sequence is TGTGCCAGCAGTTTAACCGGGAGCTACGAGCAGTACTTC. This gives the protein CASSLTGSYEQYF.

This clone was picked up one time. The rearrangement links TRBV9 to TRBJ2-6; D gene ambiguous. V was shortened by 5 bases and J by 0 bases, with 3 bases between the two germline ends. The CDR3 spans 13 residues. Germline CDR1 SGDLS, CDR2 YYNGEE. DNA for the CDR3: TGTGCCAGCAGTTCCTCTGGGGCCAACGTCCTGACTTTC. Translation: CASSSSGANVLTF.

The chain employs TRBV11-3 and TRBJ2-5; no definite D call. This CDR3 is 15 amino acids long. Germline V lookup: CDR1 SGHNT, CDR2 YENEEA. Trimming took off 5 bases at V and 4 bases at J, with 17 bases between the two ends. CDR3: CASSLSLAIGETQYF. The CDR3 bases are TGTGCCAGCAGCCTATCCCTGGCCATCGGAGAGACCCAGTACTTC.

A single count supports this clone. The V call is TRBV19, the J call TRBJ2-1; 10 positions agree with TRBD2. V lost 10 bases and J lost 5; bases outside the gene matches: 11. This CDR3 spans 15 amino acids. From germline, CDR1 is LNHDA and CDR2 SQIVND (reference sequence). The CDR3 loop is CATLPRTSGNNEQFF. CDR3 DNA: TGTGCCACCTTACCCCGGACTAGCGGCAACAATGAGCAGTTCTTC. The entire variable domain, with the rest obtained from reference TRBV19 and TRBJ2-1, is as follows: DGGITQSPKYLFRKEGQNVTLSCEQNLNHDAMYWYRQDPGQGLRLIYYSQIVNDFQKGDIAEGYSVSREKKESFPLTVTSAQKNPTAFYLCATLPRTSGNNEQFFGPGTRLTVL.

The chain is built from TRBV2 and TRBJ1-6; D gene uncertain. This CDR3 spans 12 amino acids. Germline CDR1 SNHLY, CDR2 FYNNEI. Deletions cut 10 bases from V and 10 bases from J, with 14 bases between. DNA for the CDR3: TGTGCCACTTGGACCCCGGGGTCACCCCTCCACTTT. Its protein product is CATWTPGSPLHF.

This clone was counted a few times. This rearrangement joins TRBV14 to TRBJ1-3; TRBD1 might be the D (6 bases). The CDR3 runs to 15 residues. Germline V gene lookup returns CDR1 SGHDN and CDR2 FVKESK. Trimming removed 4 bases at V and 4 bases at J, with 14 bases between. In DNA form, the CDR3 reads TGTGCCAGCAGCCGACGGTGGGGGCGAGGAAACACCATATATTTT. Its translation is CASSRRWGRGNTIYF.